This T cell receptor (beta chain) was recorded in a study of blood T cell repertoires in COVID-19. Study context: PBMCs, B-cell-depleted T cells, or T cells were the source of the cDNA or gDNA that made up the material.

V lost 4 bases and J lost 3; bases outside the gene matches: 8. CDR1 and CDR2 (germline): SGDLS, YYNGEE. The CDR3 loop spans 15 amino acids. Libraries were prepared by immunoSEQ multiplex PCR; TCRdb keeps only in-frame clonotypes and omits some of them. The table has some 340,000 clones, around four fifths seen once; the top ten hold less than 6%. The receptor comes from a woman aged 45-65 years who had recovered from COVID-19. Specimen: PBMCs or T cells enriched from blood (not recorded which). The chain uses TRBV9 and TRBJ2-7, with TRBD2 matching 9 bases. This CDR3 is CASSPTGTSLYEQYF. In DNA, the CDR3 is TGTGCCAGCAGCCCAACCGGGACTAGCCTCTACGAGCAGTACTTC.